This TCR beta chain was sequenced for a study of cytomegalovirus exposure and HLA in healthy donors. General study points: The classifier reportedly diagnosed cytomegalovirus status with high sensitivity and specificity.

V dropped 6 bases and J dropped 2; count of bases not matched to a gene: 5. This CDR3 is built from 13 residues. Germline V gene data show CDR1 as GTSNPN and CDR2 as SVGIG (reference sequence). Concerning this clone: Antigen: not known.

PCR primers comprised 60 Vbeta and 13 Jbeta primers. The table came from immunoSEQ multiplex PCR; TCRdb's copy has only in-frame clones and leaves some out. The sample shows about 130,000 clones, 80% of them seen only once. Specimen: PBMCs. The V call is TRBV30, the J call TRBJ1-2; 8 bases are a match to TRBD1. The sequence was collected from a male donor in good health and CMV-seronegative. The CDR3 here is CACRTGLNYGYTF. CDR3 in DNA: TGTGCCTGTAGGACAGGGTTAAACTATGGCTACACCTTC.